The subject of this entry is one TCR beta chain. Its antigen is unidentified. PCR primers comprised 60 Vbeta and 13 Jbeta primers. Sequenced by immunoSEQ multiplex PCR; TCRdb stores in-frame clones only, minus some. The table includes 80,000 to 95,000 clones, approximately 84% detected once. This CDR3 comprises 16 residues. CDR1 is MGHDK, CDR2 SYGVNS, per germline. Unmatched junction bases numbered 6, after V lost 1 base and J lost 3 bases. The donors were healthy bone marrow donors. The source of the sample is a study of cytomegalovirus exposure and HLA in healthy donors. Broader study findings: Cytomegalovirus status was reportedly diagnosed by the classifier with high specificity and sensitivity.

This chain uses TRBV25-1 with TRBJ2-7; 10 positions agree with TRBD2. This receptor was obtained from a woman in her late teens or twenties in good health and CMV-seropositive. Input material: PBMCs. CDR3: CASSELELAGVYEQYF. The CDR3 coding sequence is TGTGCCAGCAGTGAATTGGAGCTAGCGGGAGTCTACGAGCAGTACTTC.